In its sample, the clone carrying this T cell receptor (beta chain) was seen a few times. The authors incorporated unique molecular identifiers into the TCR beta cDNA libraries. MiXCR, applied by TCRdb to the PCR reads, yields one record per CDR3 protein. The sample has approximately 570,000 distinct CDR3 sequences; roughly 40% are singletons. The sample originates from a study of post-analysis software for immune sequencing data. Sequencing used blood. This clonotype was sampled from a girl between 5 and 17 years old with multiple sclerosis.

CDR3 DNA: TGCGCCAGCAGCCTATCGGGACAGGGGACTAATGAAAAACTGTTTTTT. Its translation: CASSLSGQGTNEKLFF. This sequence joins TRBV4-1 and TRBJ1-4, with 10 bases aligning to TRBD1. Unmatched junction bases numbered 4, after V lost 4 bases and J lost 2 bases. This CDR3 is 16 amino acids long. Germline lookup yields CDR1 MGHRA and CDR2 YSYEKL.